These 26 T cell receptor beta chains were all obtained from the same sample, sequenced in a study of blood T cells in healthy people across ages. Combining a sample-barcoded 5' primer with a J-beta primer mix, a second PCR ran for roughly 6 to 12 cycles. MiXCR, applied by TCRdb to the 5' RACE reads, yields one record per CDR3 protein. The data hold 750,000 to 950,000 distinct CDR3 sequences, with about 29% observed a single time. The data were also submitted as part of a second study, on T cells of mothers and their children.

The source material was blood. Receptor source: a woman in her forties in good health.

The CDR3 loop is CASSLGRMYEQYF. Here the CDR3 DNA reads TGTGCCAGCAGCTTGGGACGGATGTACGAGCAGTACTTC. The chain uses TRBV13 and TRBJ2-7; D possibly matches TRBD1 or TRBD2 (5 bases each). Deletions cut 3 bases from V and 4 bases from J, with 10 bases between. Germline V gene sequence: CDR1 PRHDT, CDR2 FYEKMQ (reference sequence). This CDR3 is built from 13 residues.

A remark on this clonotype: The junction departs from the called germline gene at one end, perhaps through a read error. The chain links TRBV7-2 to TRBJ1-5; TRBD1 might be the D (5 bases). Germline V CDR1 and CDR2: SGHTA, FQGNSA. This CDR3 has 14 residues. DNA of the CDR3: TGTGCCAGCAGCTCCACAGGTTTCAATCAGCTCCAGCATTTT. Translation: CASSSTGFNQLQHF.

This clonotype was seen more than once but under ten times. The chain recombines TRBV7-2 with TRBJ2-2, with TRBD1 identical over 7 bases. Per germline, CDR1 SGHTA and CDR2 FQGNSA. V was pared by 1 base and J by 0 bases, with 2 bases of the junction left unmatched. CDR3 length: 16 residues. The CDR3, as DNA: TGTGCCAGCAGCTTAGAGGGGGCTTCGAACACCGGGGAGCTGTTTTTT. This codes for CASSLEGASNTGELFF.

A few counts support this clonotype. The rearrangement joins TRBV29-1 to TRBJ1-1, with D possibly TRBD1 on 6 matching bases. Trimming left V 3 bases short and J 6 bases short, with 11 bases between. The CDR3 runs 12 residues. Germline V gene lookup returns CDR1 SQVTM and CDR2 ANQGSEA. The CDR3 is CSVDRGNAEAFF. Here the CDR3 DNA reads TGCAGCGTTGACAGGGGAAACGCTGAAGCTTTCTTT.

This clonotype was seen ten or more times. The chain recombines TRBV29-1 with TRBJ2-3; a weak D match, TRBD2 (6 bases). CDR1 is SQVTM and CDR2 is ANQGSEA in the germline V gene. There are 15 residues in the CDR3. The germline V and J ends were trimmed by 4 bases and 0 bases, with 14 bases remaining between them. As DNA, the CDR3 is TGCAGCGTTGTAAGGGACTGGACTAGCACAGATACGCAGTATTTT. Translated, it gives CSVVRDWTSTDTQYF.

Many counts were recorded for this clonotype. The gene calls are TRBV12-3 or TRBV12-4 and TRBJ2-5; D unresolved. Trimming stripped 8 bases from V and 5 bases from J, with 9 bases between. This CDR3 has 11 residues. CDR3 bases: TGTGCCAGCGGCCTCGTGGAGACCCAGTACTTC. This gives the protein CASGLVETQYF.

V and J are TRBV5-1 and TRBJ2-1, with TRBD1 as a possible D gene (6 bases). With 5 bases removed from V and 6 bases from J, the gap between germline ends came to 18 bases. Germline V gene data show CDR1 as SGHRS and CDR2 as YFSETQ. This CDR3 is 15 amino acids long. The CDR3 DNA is TGCGCCAGCAGTCCCGATCAGGGGCTTGGCAATGAGCAGTTCTTC. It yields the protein CASSPDQGLGNEQFF.

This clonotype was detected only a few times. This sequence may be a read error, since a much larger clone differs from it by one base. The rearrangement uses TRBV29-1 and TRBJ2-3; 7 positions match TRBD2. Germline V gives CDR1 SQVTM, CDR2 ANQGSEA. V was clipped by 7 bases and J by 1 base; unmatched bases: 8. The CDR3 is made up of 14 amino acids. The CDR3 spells CSAVVAGGTDTQYF. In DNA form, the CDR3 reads TGCAGCGCCGTAGTGGCGGGGGGCACAGATACGCAGTATTTT.

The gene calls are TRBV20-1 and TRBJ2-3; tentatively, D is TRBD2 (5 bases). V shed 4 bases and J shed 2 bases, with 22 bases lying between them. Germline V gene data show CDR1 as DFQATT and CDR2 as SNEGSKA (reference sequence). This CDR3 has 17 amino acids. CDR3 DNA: TGCAGTGCTACTACGCCCTCGGGCGAGCGGTCCACAGATACGCAGTATTTT. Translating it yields CSATTPSGERSTDTQYF.

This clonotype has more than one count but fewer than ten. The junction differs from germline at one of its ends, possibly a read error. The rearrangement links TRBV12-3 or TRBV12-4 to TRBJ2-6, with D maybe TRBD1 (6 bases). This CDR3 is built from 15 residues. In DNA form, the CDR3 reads TGTGCCAGCAGCACAGGGTACTCTGGGGCCAACGTCCGGACTTTC. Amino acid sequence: CASSTGYSGANVRTF.

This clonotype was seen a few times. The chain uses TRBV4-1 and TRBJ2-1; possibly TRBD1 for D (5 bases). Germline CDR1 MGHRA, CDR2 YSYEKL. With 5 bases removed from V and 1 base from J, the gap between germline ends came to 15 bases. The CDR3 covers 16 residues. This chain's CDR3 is CASSYLGTGSYNEQFF. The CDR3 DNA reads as TGCGCCAGCAGCTACTTAGGTACAGGTTCCTACAATGAGCAGTTCTTC.

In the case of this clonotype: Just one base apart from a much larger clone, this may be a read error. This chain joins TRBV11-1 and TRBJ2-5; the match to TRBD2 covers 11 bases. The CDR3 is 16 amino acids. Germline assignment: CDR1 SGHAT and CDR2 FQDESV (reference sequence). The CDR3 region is CTSSYASGGYQETQYF. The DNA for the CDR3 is TGTACCAGCAGCTACGCTAGCGGGGGGTACCAAGAGACCCAGTACTTC.

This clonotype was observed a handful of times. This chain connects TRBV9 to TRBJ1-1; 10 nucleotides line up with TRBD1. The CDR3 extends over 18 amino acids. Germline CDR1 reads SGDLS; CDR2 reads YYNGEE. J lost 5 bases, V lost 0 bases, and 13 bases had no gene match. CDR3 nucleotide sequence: TGTGCCAGCAGCGTAGCTGCCGGGACAGGGGCTTTGGAAACTGAAGCTTTCTTT. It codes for CASSVAAGTGALETEAFF.

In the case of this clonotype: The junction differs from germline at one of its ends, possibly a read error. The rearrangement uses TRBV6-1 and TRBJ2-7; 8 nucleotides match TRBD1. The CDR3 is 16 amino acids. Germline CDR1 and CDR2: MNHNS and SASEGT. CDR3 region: CASREEIWDRTYEQYF. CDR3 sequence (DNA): TGTGCCAGCAGGGAAGAGATCTGGGACAGGACCTACGAGCAGTACTTC.

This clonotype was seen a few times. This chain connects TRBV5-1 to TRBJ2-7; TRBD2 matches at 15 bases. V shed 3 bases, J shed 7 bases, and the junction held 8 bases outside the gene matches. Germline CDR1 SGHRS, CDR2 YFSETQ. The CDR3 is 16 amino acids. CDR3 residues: CASSSGTSGGLGEQYF. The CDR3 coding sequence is TGCGCCAGCAGCTCCGGGACTAGCGGGGGGCTAGGGGAGCAGTACTTC.

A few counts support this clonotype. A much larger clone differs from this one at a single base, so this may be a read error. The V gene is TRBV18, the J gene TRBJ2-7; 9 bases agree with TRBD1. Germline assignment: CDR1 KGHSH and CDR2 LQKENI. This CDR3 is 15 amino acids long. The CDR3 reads CAGSPGTGLPGEQYF. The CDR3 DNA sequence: TGTGCCGGCTCACCGGGGACAGGGCTACCGGGCGAGCAGTACTTC. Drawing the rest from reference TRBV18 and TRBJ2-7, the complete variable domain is NAGVMQNPRHLVRRRGQEARLRCSPMKGHSHVYWYRQLPEEGLKFMVYLQKENIIDESGMPKERFSAEFPKEGPSILRIQQVVRGDSAAYFCAGSPGTGLPGEQYFGPGTRLTVT.

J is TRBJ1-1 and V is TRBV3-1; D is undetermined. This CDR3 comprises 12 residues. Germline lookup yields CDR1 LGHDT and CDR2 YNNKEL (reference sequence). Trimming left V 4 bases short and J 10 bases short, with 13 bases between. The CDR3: CASSPFGSRAFF. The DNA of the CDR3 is TGTGCCAGCAGCCCCTTTGGCAGTAGAGCTTTCTTT.

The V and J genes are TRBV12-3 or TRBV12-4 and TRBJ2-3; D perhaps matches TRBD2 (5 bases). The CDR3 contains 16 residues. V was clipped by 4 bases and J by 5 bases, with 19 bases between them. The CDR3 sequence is CASSSRGGPQEDTQYF. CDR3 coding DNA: TGTGCCAGCAGTTCTCGTGGCGGGCCCCAGGAAGATACGCAGTATTTT.

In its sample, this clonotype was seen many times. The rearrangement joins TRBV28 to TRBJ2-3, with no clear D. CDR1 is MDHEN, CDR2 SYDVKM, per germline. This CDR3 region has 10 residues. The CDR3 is CVNSTDTQYF. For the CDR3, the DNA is TGTGTGAATAGCACAGATACGCAGTATTTT.

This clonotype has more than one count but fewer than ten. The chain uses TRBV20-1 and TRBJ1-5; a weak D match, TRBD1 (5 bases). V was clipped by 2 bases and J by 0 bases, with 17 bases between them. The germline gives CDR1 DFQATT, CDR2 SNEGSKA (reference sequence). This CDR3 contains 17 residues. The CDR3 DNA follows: TGCAGTGCTAGATCCGGGACGGCAGATTATAGCAATCAGCCCCAGCATTTT. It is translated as CSARSGTADYSNQPQHF.

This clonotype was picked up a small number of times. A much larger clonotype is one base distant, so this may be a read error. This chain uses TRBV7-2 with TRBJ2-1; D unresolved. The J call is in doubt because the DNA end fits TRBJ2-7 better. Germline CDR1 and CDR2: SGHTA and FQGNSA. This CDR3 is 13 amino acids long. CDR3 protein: CASSWDLNNEQYF. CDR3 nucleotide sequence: TGTGCCAGCAGCTGGGATCTGAACAATGAGCAGTACTTC.

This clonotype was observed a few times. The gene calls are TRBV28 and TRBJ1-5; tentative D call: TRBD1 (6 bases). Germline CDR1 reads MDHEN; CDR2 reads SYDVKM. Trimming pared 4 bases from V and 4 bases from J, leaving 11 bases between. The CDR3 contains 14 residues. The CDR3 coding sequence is TGTGCCAGCAGTTCCGGACAGTTAAATCAGCCCCAGCATTTT. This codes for CASSSGQLNQPQHF.

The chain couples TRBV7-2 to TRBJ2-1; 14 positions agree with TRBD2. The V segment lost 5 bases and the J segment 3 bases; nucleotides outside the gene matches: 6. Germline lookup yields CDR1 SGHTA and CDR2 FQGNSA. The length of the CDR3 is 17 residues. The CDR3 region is CASSLGTSGGHYNEQFF. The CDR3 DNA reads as TGTGCCAGCAGCCTCGGGACTAGCGGGGGCCACTACAATGAGCAGTTCTTC.

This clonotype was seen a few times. The CDR3 coding sequence is TGTGCCAGCAGTTTTGGGGCCCTTAGCAATCAGCCCCAGCATTTT. This sequence encodes CASSFGALSNQPQHF. The rearrangement uses TRBV12-3 or TRBV12-4 and TRBJ1-5, with a possible D match to TRBD1 (5 bases). V lost 3 bases, J lost 0 bases, and 9 bases lay in between. The CDR3 consists of 15 residues.

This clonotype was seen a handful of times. CDR3 amino acids: CASSQEEGPRGEQFF. DNA of the CDR3: TGCGCCAGCAGCCAAGAAGAGGGGCCCCGGGGTGAGCAGTTCTTC. This chain links TRBV4-1 with TRBJ2-1; tentatively, D is TRBD1 or TRBD2 (5 bases each). From germline, CDR1 is MGHRA and CDR2 YSYEKL. The ends were cut back, 0 bases at V and 9 bases at J, with 15 bases in the middle. The CDR3 covers 15 residues.

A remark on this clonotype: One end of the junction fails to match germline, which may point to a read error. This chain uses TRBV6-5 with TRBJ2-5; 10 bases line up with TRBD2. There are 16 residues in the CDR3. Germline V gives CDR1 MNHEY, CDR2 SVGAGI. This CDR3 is CASSYGKAGGRETRYF. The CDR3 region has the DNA TGTGCCAGCAGTTACGGGAAAGCGGGGGGGAGAGAGACCCGGTACTTC.